Detailed here is one TCR beta chain. One end of the junction fails to match germline, which may point to a read error. These data belong to a study of blood T cell repertoires in COVID-19. Study-level information: Researchers got acute and convalescent COVID-19 samples from the United States, Italy and Spain. PBMCs, B-cell-depleted T cells, or T cells were the source of the cDNA or gDNA that made up the material.

Germline-derived CDR1 and CDR2 are MNHNY and SVGAGI (reference sequence). The length of the CDR3 is 12 residues. As originally analysed: Nucleated cell counts were estimated from reference gene primer amplification. Clones were sequenced by immunoSEQ multiplex PCR, and TCRdb holds only the in-frame ones, with some missing. That table supplies the V and J calls and clone size; D and trimming were determined from the DNA. The sample gives some 37,000 clones, about 88% of which show up once; approximately 19% is in the top ten. This TCR derives from a man aged 45-65 years in a cohort sampled during active COVID-19. Input material: peripheral blood. The chain joins TRBV6-6 to TRBJ2-7; maybe TRBD1 (6 bases). This CDR3 reads CASRRDTYGQYF. For the CDR3, the DNA is TGTGCCAGCAGAAGGGACACTTACGGGCAGTACTTC.